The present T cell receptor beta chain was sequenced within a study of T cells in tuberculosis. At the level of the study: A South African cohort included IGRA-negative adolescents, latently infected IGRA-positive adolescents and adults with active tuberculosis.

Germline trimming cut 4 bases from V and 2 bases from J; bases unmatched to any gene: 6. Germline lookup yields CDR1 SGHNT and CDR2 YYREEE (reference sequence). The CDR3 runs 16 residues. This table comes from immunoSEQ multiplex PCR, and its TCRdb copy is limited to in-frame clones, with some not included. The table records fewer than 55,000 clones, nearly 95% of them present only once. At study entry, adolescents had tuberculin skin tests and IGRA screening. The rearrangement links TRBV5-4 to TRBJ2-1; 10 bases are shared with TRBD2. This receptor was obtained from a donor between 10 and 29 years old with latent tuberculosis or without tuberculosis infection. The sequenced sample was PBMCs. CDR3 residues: CASSTQAGGAYNEQFF. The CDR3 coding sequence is TGTGCCAGCAGCACTCAAGCGGGGGGGGCCTACAATGAGCAGTTCTTC.